Following are 20 T cell receptor beta chains from one sample sequenced in a study of identical twins (dated by TCRdb to about 2016). Libraries were prepared through 5' RACE. Reads for this sample came from an Illumina HiSeq 2000. The public reads were reprocessed in TCRdb via fastp at Q25 and MiXCR, keeping in-frame beta chains. Identical CDR3 proteins give one entry, which carries the most common genes and DNA. The sample records 520,000 or so distinct CDR3 sequences, about 20% of which are singletons. About 0.99% of the sample is in the top ten clones. These sequences were also reported in another study, on T cells expressing NK-cell markers.

Sequenced sample: CD4+ T cells sorted from blood. All receptors derive from a woman between 18 and 30 years old in good health.

There are a few counts of this clonotype. The chain uses TRBV29-1 and TRBJ2-5; no definite D call. Germline V lookup: CDR1 SQVTM, CDR2 ANQGSEA. The CDR3 length is 13 residues. V was clipped by 3 bases and J by 2 bases, with 10 bases between them. The CDR3 coding sequence is TGCAGCGTTGACCCGATCCCTCAAGAGACCCAGTACTTC. Its protein product is CSVDPIPQETQYF.

The rearrangement uses TRBV18 and TRBJ1-2, with D hard to call. V lost 1 base, J lost 4 bases, and 16 bases lay in between. This CDR3 has 16 residues. Germline V gene data show CDR1 as KGHSH and CDR2 as LQKENI. The CDR3 DNA reads TGTGCCAGCTCACCACAGTTCTCGGACCGACCCTATGGCTACACCTTC. Translation: CASSPQFSDRPYGYTF.

The chain joins TRBV20-1 to TRBJ2-4, with D perhaps TRBD2 (5 bases). The CDR3 sequence is 15 residues long. The V and J ends lost 1 base and 2 bases respectively, with 12 bases between them. Germline CDR1 reads DFQATT; CDR2 reads SNEGSKA (reference sequence). The CDR3 spells CSARGGSVTKNIQYF. As DNA, the CDR3 is TGCAGTGCTAGAGGGGGTAGCGTCACCAAAAACATTCAGTACTTC.

This clonotype was seen a handful of times. The rearrangement joins TRBV20-1 to TRBJ2-1; D gene ambiguous. CDR3 size: 11 residues. Germline V gene sequence: CDR1 DFQATT, CDR2 SNEGSKA (reference sequence). In DNA, the CDR3 is TGCAGCCCAAACCCGAGCCATGAGCAGTTCTTC. It translates to CSPNPSHEQFF.

This rearrangement joins TRBV12-3 or TRBV12-4 to TRBJ2-5, with D perhaps TRBD2 (6 bases). The CDR3 has 14 amino acids. Trimming took off 2 bases at V and 8 bases at J, with 15 bases between the two ends. CDR3 DNA sequence: TGTGCCAGCAGTTTATGGCGGGGCAGAGCAACCCAGTACTTC. Translating gives CASSLWRGRATQYF.

The rearrangement joins TRBV7-2 to TRBJ1-2, with 9 bases aligning to TRBD1. The CDR3 is made up of 14 amino acids. With 2 bases clipped from V and 8 bases from J, the junction kept 6 bases outside the gene matches. The germline V gene encodes CDR1 SGHTA and CDR2 FQGNSA. The CDR3 spells CASSLQGQGTGYTF. The CDR3 DNA sequence: TGTGCCAGCAGCTTACAAGGACAGGGGACCGGCTACACCTTC.

V gene TRBV12-3 or TRBV12-4 combines with J gene TRBJ2-4, with D perhaps TRBD2 (6 bases). This CDR3 has 13 amino acids. V was shortened by 1 base and J by 7 bases, with 8 bases between the two germline ends. This chain's CDR3 is CASSLGDWNIQYF. The DNA for the CDR3 is TGTGCCAGCAGTTTAGGGGACTGGAACATTCAGTACTTC.

For this clonotype: Compared with germline, one end of the junction differs, possibly owing to a read error. The J gene is TRBJ2-2, the V gene TRBV7-7; tentative D call: TRBD1 (5 bases). The CDR3 extends over 15 amino acids. Germline V lookup: CDR1 SSHAT, CDR2 FNYEAQ (reference sequence). The CDR3 nucleotides are TGTGCTAGCAGCTTAATGGCAGGGTCCACCGGGGAGCTGTTTTTT. Translating it yields CASSLMAGSTGELFF.

This clonotype was seen only a few times. DNA of the CDR3: TGCGCCAGCAGCTTAAGGGGACTAGCGGGAGAGGGGGAGCAGTTCTTC. It is translated as CASSLRGLAGEGEQFF. V gene TRBV5-1 combines with J gene TRBJ2-1, with 14 bases identical to TRBD2. CDR3 length equals 16 residues. The junction had 8 bases not matched to a gene; V was cut back by 2 bases and J by 10 bases. Germline V gene sequence: CDR1 SGHRS, CDR2 YFSETQ.

A few counts support this clonotype. One end of the junction is discordant with germline, which a read error may explain. This chain connects TRBV20-1 to TRBJ2-5, with D tentatively TRBD1 or TRBD2 (5 bases each). The germline gives CDR1 DFQATT, CDR2 SNEGSKA (reference sequence). This CDR3 contains 10 residues. CDR3 sequence: CSAVPGPENF. For the CDR3, the DNA is TGCAGTGCCGTCCCGGGACCCGAGAACTTC.

The chain links TRBV5-6 to TRBJ2-5, with 7 bases matching TRBD1. The CDR3 loop spans 15 amino acids. Germline trimming cut 3 bases from V and 3 bases from J; bases unmatched to any gene: 8. Germline V lookup: CDR1 SGHDT, CDR2 YYEEEE. CDR3 loop: CASSYRGSSKETQYF. In DNA form, the CDR3 reads TGTGCCAGCAGCTACAGGGGTAGTTCCAAAGAGACCCAGTACTTC.

The J gene is TRBJ2-5, the V gene TRBV20-1; a possible D gene is TRBD2 (5 bases). The CDR3 totals 12 residues. Germline V gives CDR1 DFQATT, CDR2 SNEGSKA (reference sequence). V lost 5 bases to trimming and J lost 4 bases, with 11 bases between them. The CDR3 loop reads CSAASSRETQYF. Written as DNA, the CDR3 is TGCAGTGCTGCCTCTAGCCGAGAGACCCAGTACTTC.

CDR3 DNA sequence: TGTGCCAGCAGAAGGGGACTAGCGGGGCCCTACGAGCAGTACTTC. Translated: CASRRGLAGPYEQYF. The rearrangement joins TRBV6-1 to TRBJ2-7, with 13 bases lining up with TRBD2. With V trimmed by 6 bases and J by 2 bases, 4 bases remained unmatched. This CDR3 comprises 15 residues. The germline V gene encodes CDR1 MNHNS and CDR2 SASEGT.

The rearrangement uses TRBV5-5 and TRBJ1-3; D remains unclear. V gave up 0 bases and J gave up 2 bases, with 9 bases separating them. The CDR3 length is 15 residues. The germline V gene has CDR1 SGHKS and CDR2 YYEKEE (reference sequence). CDR3 protein: CASSLGRPTGNTIYF. The CDR3 bases are TGTGCCAGCAGCTTGGGACGGCCAACTGGAAACACCATATATTTT.

V is TRBV20-1 and J is TRBJ2-5; 10 nucleotides match TRBD1. The J segment lost 4 bases and the V segment lost 0 bases, leaving 5 bases of the junction unmatched. The CDR3 loop spans 15 amino acids. The germline CDR1 and CDR2 sequences are DFQATT and SNEGSKA (reference sequence). The CDR3: CSARDVRTGGETQYF. Written as DNA, the CDR3 is TGCAGTGCTAGAGATGTTCGGACAGGGGGAGAGACCCAGTACTTC.

The rearrangement links TRBV6-2 or TRBV6-3 to TRBJ2-5; 7 nucleotides align to TRBD2. The CDR3 loop spans 14 amino acids. CDR1 and CDR2 (germline): MNHEY, SVGEGT. V lost 7 bases and J lost 2; bases outside the gene matches: 7. The CDR3 region is CASKSGTKQETQYF. Here the CDR3 DNA reads TGTGCCAGCAAAAGCGGGACGAAACAAGAGACCCAGTACTTC.

This sequence joins TRBV5-4 and TRBJ2-5; D is tentatively TRBD1 or TRBD2 (6 bases each). Germline assignment: CDR1 SGHNT and CDR2 YYREEE (reference sequence). Trimming left V 9 bases short and J 5 bases short, with 17 bases between. CDR3 length equals 13 residues. CDR3 in DNA: TGTGCCATTACCACGGGGGCCTCTGAGACCCAGTACTTC. Translated: CAITTGASETQYF.

The chain employs TRBV20-1 and TRBJ2-1; D tentatively fits TRBD1 or TRBD2 (5 bases each). Trimming stripped 6 bases from V and 0 bases from J, with 15 bases between. The CDR3 is made up of 15 amino acids. In germline, CDR1 is DFQATT, CDR2 SNEGSKA (reference sequence). CDR3 DNA: TGCAGTGCCATGTCCGGGGCCCCCTCCTACAATGAGCAGTTCTTC. Translated: CSAMSGAPSYNEQFF.

This clonotype was counted at least ten times. This chain's CDR3 is CATTDRVGEQFF. CDR3 DNA: TGTGCCACCACGGACAGGGTGGGGGAGCAGTTCTTC. This rearrangement joins TRBV24-1 to TRBJ2-1; 8 nucleotides match TRBD1. The CDR3 loop spans 12 amino acids. V lost 8 bases to trimming and J lost 10 bases; unmatched junction nucleotides: 6. The germline V gene has CDR1 KGHDR and CDR2 SFDVKD.

The J gene is TRBJ2-1, the V gene TRBV5-6, with unresolved D. Trimming cost V 0 bases and J 11 bases, with 12 bases left between them. This CDR3 has 13 amino acids. Germline V gene lookup returns CDR1 SGHDT and CDR2 YYEEEE. The CDR3 reads CASSLGPTPKQFF. As DNA, the CDR3 is TGTGCCAGCAGCTTGGGACCGACGCCTAAGCAGTTCTTC.